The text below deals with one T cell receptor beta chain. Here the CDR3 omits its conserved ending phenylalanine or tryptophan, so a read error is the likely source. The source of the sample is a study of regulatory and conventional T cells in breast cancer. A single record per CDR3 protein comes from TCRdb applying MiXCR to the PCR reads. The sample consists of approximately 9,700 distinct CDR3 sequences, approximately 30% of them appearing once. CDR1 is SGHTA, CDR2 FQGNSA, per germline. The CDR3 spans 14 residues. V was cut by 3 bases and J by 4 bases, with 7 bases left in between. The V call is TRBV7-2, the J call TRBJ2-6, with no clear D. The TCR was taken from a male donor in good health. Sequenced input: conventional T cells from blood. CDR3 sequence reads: CASSFLAGANVLTS. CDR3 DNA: TGTGCCAGCAGCTTCCTGGCGGGGGCCAACGTCCTGACTTCC.